The present T cell receptor (beta chain) was sequenced within a study of T cell changes during pregnancy in multiple sclerosis. Germline lookup yields CDR1 SGHDN and CDR2 FVKESK. The CDR3 is 16 residues long. The V gene lost 4 bases and the J gene lost 9 bases, with 22 bases spanning the gap. This clone was found once. Sequencing used immunoSEQ multiplex PCR; TCRdb keeps in-frame clones, though not all of them. The table records about 41,000 clones, approximately 88% of them present only once. This receptor was taken from a female donor in good health, enrolled as a control in a pregnancy study. The J gene is TRBJ1-5, the V gene TRBV14; no reliable D call. The sequencing used peripheral blood, collected in the first trimester of pregnancy. CDR3 residues: CASSLLGPTGSGPQHF. The CDR3 nucleotides are TGTGCCAGCAGCCTCCTCGGACCTACGGGGAGTGGGCCCCAGCATTTT.